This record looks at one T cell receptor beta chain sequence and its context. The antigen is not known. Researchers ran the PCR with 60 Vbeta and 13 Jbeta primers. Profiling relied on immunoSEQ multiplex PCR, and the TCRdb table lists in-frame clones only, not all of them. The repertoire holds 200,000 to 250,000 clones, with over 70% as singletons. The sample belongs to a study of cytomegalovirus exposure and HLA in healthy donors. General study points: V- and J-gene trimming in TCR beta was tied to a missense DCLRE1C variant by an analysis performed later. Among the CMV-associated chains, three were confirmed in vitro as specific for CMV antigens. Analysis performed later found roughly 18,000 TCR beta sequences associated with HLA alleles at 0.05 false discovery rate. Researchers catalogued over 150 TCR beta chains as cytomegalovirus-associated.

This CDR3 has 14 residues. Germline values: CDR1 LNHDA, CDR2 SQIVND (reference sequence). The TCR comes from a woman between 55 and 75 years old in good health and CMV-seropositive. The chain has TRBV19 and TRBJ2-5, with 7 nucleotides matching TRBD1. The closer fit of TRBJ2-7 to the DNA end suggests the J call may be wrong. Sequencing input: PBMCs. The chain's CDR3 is CASTAGTAINEQYF. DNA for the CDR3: TGTGCCAGTACGGCCGGGACAGCAATAAACGAGCAGTACTTC.